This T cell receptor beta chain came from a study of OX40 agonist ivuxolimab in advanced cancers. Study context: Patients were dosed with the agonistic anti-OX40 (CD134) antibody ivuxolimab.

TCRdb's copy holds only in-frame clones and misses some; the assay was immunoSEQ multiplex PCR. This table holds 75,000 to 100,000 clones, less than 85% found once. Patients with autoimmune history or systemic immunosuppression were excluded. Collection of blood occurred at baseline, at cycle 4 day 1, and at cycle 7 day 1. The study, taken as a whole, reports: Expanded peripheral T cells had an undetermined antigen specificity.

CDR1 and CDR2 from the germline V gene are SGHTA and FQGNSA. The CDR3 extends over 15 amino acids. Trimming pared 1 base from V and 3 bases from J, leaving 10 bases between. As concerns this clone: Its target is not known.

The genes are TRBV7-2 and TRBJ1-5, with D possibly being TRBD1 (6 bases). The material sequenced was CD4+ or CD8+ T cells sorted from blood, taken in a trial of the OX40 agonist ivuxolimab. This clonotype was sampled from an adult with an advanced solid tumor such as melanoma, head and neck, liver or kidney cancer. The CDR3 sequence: CASSLDRATNQPQHF. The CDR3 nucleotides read TGTGCCAGCAGCTTAGACAGGGCAACCAATCAGCCCCAGCATTTT.